This TCR beta chain appears in the sequencing data of a study of post-analysis software for immune sequencing data (dated by TCRdb to about 2015). Concerning the study at large: Relapsing-remitting, secondary progressive and progressive-relapsing multiple sclerosis were recorded as disease courses, and subtype annotation was lacking for some patients. A subset of samples was prepared in parallel using single-end sample barcoding, then pooled and co-amplified after Illumina adapter ligation. The patient repertoires were set against around eleven previously published healthy control repertoires from donors whose ages ranged from 6 to 25 years. On the study overall, not on this receptor specifically: Strong co-clustering of samples prepared in the same batch was shown by direct clustering with F measure, prompting a batch-effect correction. Normalized Chao1 diversity was significantly lower in multiple sclerosis patients than controls, suggesting substantial peripheral T-cell clonal expansion. The multiple sclerosis patient group was slightly younger than the control group. Patients showed significantly higher frequencies than controls for roughly 5 TRBV segments, among them TRBV5-6, TRBV5-1 and TRBV20-1.

To demonstrate the VDJtools post-analysis software, TCR beta repertoires were profiled from the peripheral blood of more than ten young patients with multiple sclerosis. The patients with multiple sclerosis were children and adolescents between about 6 and 17 years of age. The method was PCR. The run used an Illumina HiSeq 2500. To reduce PCR and sequencing biases, unique molecular identifiers were built into the TCR beta cDNA libraries. About 500,000 cDNA molecules were obtained per 1 to 10 million input T cells, so each molecule approximated one T cell. The patient libraries were prepared and sequenced with the same protocol used for the earlier healthy control dataset. Within a given batch, samples were prepared together, multiplexed and sequenced on the same HiSeq lane. Regarding the original processing steps: MIGEC was used to process the raw barcoded reads, and molecular identifier groups with only a single read were discarded before consensus assembly and CDR3 extraction. VDJtools was used for post-analysis of the clonotype tables, with diversity normalized by down-sampling every dataset to the smallest sample size. Repertoire overlap clustering matched CDR3 amino acid but not nucleotide sequences to correct batch-related cross-sample contamination. TCRdb took the public reads, trimmed them with fastp at Q25, ran MiXCR for clone calling and kept in-frame beta chains. Merged by CDR3 protein, the rows form single entries marked with the most common genes and DNA. TCRdb's processing, not the authors', yielded these V and J calls. Counted in this sample were about 770,000 distinct CDR3 sequences; roughly 46% of them appeared once. The ten largest clonotypes hold roughly 4.9% of the sample.

This clonotype has just a few counts. Its antigen remains undetermined. Per-nucleotide qualities are absent, and no much larger clonotype sits a single base away. V loses 2 bases at its end and J loses 5 bases; junction bases beyond the gene matches: 12. The CDR3 starts with the cysteine, ends with the phenylalanine, and has 17 residues. Only the CDR3 DNA stays, 51 bases, in frame from base 1. The germline V gene (reference sequence) gives CDR1 as SGHAT and CDR2 as FQDESV. The chain links TRBV11-1 with TRBJ2-7; 10 bases in the middle match TRBD1. Sequenced input: blood. The origin of this receptor is a girl aged 5-17 years with multiple sclerosis. The bases read TGTGCCAGCAGCTTAACTACGGGTCCCGGGACAGGGGACGAGCAGTACTTC. The translation is CASSLTTGPGTGDEQYF. With the portions outside the CDR3 filled from the reference TRBV11-1 and TRBJ2-7 genes, the complete variable region becomes EAEVAQSPRYKITEKSQAVAFWCDPISGHATLYWYRQILGQGPELLVQFQDESVVDDSQLPKDRFSAERLKGVDSTLKIQPAELGDSAMYLCASSLTTGPGTGDEQYFGPGTRLTVT.